What follows describes a single TCR beta chain. The antigen is unknown. The data derive from a study of CD8+ T cells in alopecia areata. Sequencing relied on a cDNA template that was reverse transcribed from extracted RNA. Using immunoSEQ multiplex PCR, the repertoire was profiled, and TCRdb retains in-frame clones only, with some absent. The sample lists fewer than 100,000 clones, 35% to 50% occurring once. It was from alopecia areata patients that lesional scalp punch biopsies and peripheral blood were collected. V was pared by 2 bases and J by 3 bases, with 2 bases of the junction left unmatched. The CDR3 totals 14 residues. Germline values: CDR1 SGHNT, CDR2 YENEEA. Study-level findings and limits: Possibly as an HLA-related effect, TCR sharing across patients appeared less clear than in mice. Scalp lesions, especially in alopecia totalis/universalis, had higher clonality than normal scalp. Resident alphabeta T-cell populations of normal skin are likewise subject to sequencing in scalp samples.

The sequencing sample was made of CD4+ T cells sorted from blood. The chain employs TRBV11-3 and TRBJ2-3; the match to TRBD2 covers 7 bases. The TCR comes from a human donor with alopecia areata. As DNA, the CDR3 is TGTGCCAGCAGCTTACGGGGAGGGACAGATACGCAGTATTTT. Translating gives CASSLRGGTDTQYF.